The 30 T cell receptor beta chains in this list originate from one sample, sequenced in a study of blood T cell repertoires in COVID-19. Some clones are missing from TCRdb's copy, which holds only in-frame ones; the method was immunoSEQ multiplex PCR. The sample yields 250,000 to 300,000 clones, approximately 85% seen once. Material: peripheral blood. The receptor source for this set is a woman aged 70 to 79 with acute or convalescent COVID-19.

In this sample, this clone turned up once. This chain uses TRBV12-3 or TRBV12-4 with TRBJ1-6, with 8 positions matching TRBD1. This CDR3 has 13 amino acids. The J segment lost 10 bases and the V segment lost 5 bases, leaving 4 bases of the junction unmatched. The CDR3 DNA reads TGTGCCAGCAGTGGACAGGGAATATCACCCCTCCACTTT. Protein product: CASSGQGISPLHF.

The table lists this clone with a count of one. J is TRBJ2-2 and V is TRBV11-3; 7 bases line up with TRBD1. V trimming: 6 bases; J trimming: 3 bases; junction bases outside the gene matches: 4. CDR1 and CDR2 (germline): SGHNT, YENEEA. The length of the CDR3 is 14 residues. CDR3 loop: CASSGQGDTGELFF. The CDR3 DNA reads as TGTGCCAGCAGTGGGCAGGGGGACACCGGGGAGCTGTTTTTT.

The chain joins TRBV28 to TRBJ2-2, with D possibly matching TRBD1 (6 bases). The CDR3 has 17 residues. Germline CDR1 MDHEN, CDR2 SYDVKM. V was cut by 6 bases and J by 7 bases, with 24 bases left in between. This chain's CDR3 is CASRPLRRGVLVGELFF. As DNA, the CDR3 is TGTGCCAGCAGGCCCCTCCGCAGGGGAGTATTGGTCGGGGAGCTGTTTTTT.

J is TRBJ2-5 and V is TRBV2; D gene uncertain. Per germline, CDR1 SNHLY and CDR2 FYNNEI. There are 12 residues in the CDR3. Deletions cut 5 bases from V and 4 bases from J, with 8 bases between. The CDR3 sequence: CASSSSPETQYF. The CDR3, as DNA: TGTGCCAGCAGTTCTTCCCCAGAGACCCAGTACTTC.

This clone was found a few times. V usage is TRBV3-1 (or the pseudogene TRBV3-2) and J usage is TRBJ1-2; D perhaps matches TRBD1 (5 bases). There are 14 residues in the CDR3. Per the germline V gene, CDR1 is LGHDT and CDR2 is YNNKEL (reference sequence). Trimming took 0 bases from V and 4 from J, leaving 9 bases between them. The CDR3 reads CASSQEQALYGYTF. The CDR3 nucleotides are TGTGCCAGCAGCCAAGAACAGGCTCTCTATGGCTACACCTTC.

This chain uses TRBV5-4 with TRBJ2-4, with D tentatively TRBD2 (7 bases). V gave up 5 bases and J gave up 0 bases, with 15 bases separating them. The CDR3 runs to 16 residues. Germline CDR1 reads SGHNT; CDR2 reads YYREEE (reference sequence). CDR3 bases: TGTGCCAGCAGTCCGGTCGGGGGGCTAGCCAAAAACATTCAGTACTTC. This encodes CASSPVGGLAKNIQYF.

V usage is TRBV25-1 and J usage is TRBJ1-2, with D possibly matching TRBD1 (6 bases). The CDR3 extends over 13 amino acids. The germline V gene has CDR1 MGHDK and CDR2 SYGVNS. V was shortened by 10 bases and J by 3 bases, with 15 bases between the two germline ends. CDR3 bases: TGTGCCACGTCACCGACAGGAGACTATGGCTACACCTTC. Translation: CATSPTGDYGYTF.

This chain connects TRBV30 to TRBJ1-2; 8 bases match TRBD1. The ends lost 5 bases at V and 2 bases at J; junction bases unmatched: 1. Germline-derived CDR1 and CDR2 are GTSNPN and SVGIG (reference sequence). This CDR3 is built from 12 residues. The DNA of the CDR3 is TGTGCCTGGGGACAGGGAAACTATGGCTACACCTTC. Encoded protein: CAWGQGNYGYTF.

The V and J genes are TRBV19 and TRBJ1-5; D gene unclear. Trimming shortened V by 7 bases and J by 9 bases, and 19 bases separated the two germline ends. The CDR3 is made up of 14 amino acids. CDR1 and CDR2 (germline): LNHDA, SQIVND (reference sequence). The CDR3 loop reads CASTNRGSPRPQHF. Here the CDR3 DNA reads TGTGCCAGTACTAATAGAGGGAGCCCCCGGCCCCAGCATTTT.

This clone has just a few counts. The CDR3 is CASSEAGQIGAFF. The DNA for the CDR3 is TGTGCCAGCAGTGAAGCGGGACAGATTGGAGCTTTCTTT. This chain connects TRBV2 to TRBJ1-1, with 7 bases fitting TRBD1. This CDR3 has 13 amino acids. CDR1 and CDR2 from the germline V gene are SNHLY and FYNNEI. After removal of 0 bases from V and 10 bases from J, the junction contained 5 bases not matched to a gene.

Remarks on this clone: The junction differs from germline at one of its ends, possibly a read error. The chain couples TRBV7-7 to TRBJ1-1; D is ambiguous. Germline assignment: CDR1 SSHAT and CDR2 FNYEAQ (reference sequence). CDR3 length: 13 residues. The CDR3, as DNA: TGTGCTAGCAGCTTGGGCATGAACACTGAAGCTTTCTTT. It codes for CASSLGMNTEAFF.

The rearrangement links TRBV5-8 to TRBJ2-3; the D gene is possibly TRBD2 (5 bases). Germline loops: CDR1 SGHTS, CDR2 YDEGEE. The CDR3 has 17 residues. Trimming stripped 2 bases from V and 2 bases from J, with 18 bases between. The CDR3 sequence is CASSFVTLWGATDTQYF. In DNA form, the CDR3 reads TGTGCCAGCAGCTTCGTTACCCTCTGGGGAGCCACAGATACGCAGTATTTT.

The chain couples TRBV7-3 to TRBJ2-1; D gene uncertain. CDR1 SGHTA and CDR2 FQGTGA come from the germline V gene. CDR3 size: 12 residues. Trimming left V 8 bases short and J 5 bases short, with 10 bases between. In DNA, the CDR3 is TGTGCCAGCGCCAGCGCGGACAATGAGCAGTTCTTC. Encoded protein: CASASADNEQFF.

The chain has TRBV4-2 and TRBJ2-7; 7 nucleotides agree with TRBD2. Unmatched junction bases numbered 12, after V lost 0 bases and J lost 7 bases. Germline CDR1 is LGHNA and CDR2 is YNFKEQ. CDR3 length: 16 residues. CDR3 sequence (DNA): TGTGCCAGCAGCCAAGACCCCAGCGGGGTTGGAAGGGAGCAGTACTTC. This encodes CASSQDPSGVGREQYF.

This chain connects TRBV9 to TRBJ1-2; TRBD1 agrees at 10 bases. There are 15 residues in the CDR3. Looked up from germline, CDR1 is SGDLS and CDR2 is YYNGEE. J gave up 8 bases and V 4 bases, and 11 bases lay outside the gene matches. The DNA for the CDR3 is TGTGCCAGCAGCTTTGGACAGGGGGTGATTGGAGGCTACACCTTC. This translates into CASSFGQGVIGGYTF. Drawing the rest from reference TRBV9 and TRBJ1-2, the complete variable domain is DSGVTQTPKHLITATGQRVTLRCSPRSGDLSVYWYQQSLDQGLQFLIQYYNGEERAKGNILERFSAQQFPDLHSELNLSSLELGDSALYFCASSFGQGVIGGYTFGSGTRLTVV.

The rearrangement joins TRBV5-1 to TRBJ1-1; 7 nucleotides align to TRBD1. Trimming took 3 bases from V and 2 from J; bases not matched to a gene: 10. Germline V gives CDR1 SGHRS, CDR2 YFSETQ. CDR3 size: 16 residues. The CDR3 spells CASSSHDRVLNTEAFF. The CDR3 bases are TGCGCCAGCAGCTCGCATGACAGGGTACTTAACACTGAAGCTTTCTTT. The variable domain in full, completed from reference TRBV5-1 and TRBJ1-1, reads KAGVTQTPRYLIKTRGQQVTLSCSPISGHRSVSWYQQTPGQGLQFLFEYFSETQRNKGNFPGRFSGRQFSNSRSEMNVSTLELGDSALYLCASSSHDRVLNTEAFFGQGTRLTVV.

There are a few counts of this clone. The CDR3 DNA follows: TGTGCCAGCAGTGAAATAGGGCAGGGTGCAGGGCCCCAGCATTTT. Its translation is CASSEIGQGAGPQHF. V usage is TRBV6-1 and J usage is TRBJ1-5; D perhaps matches TRBD1 (5 bases). Germline assignment: CDR1 MNHNS and CDR2 SASEGT. Trimming cost V 2 bases and J 9 bases, with 17 bases left between them. The CDR3 length is 15 residues.

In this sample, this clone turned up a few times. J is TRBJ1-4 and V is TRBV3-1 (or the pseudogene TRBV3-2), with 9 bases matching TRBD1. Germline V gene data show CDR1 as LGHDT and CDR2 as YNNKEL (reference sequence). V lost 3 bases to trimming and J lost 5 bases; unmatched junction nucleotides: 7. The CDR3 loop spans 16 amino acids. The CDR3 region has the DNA TGTGCCAGCAGCCACCCCCCAGGGACAGGGAATGAAAAACTGTTTTTT. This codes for CASSHPPGTGNEKLFF.

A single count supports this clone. The CDR3 region is CASSLTPGGLDGYTF. For the CDR3, the DNA is TGTGCCAGCAGCTTAACCCCTGGCGGCCTGGATGGCTACACCTTC. This chain joins TRBV11-2 and TRBJ1-2; D uncertain. Germline V lookup: CDR1 SGHAT, CDR2 FQNNGV. The CDR3 is made up of 15 amino acids. Trimming took 2 bases from V and 6 from J, leaving 16 bases between them.

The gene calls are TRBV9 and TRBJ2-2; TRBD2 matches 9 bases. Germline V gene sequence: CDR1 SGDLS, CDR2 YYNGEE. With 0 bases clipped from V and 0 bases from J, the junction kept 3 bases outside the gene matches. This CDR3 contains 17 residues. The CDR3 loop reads CASSVGASGANTGELFF. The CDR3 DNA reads TGTGCCAGCAGCGTAGGGGCTAGCGGGGCGAACACCGGGGAGCTGTTTTTT.

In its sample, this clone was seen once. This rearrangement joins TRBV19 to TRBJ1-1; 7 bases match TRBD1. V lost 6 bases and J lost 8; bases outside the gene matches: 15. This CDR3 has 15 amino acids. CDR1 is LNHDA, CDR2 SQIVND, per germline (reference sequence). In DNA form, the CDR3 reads TGTGCCAGTAGACGCTCCGGGACAGTCTTTGAGGAAGCTTTCTTT. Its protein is CASRRSGTVFEEAFF. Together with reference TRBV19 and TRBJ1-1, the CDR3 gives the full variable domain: DGGITQSPKYLFRKEGQNVTLSCEQNLNHDAMYWYRQDPGQGLRLIYYSQIVNDFQKGDIAEGYSVSREKKESFPLTVTSAQKNPTAFYLCASRRSGTVFEEAFFGQGTRLTVV.

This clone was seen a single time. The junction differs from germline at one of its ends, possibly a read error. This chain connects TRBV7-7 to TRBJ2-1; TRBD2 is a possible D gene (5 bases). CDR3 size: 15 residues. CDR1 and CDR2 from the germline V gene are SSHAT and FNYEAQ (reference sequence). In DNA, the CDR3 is TGTGCTAGCAGCGCGGGCTGGTGTTCGTACAATGAGCAGTTCTTC. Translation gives CASSAGWCSYNEQFF.

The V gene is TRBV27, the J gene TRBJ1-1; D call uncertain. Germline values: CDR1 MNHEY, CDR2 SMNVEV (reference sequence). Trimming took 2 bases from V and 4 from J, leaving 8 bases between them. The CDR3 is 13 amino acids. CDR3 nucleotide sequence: TGTGCCAGCAGTTTACGGAGCAGCACTGAAGCTTTCTTT. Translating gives CASSLRSSTEAFF.

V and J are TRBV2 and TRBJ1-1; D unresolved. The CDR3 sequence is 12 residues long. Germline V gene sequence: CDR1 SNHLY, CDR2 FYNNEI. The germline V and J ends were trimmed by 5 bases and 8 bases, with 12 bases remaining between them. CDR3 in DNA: TGTGCCAGCAGTAGGACCCGGAGGGAAGCTTTCTTT. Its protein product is CASSRTRREAFF.

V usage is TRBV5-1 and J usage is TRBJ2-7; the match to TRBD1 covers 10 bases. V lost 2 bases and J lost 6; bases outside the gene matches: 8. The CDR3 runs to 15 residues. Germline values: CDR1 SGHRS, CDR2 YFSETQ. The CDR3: CASSFGAGQGSEQYF. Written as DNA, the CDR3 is TGCGCCAGCAGCTTTGGAGCGGGACAGGGGAGCGAGCAGTACTTC. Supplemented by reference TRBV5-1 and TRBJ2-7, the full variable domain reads KAGVTQTPRYLIKTRGQQVTLSCSPISGHRSVSWYQQTPGQGLQFLFEYFSETQRNKGNFPGRFSGRQFSNSRSEMNVSTLELGDSALYLCASSFGAGQGSEQYFGPGTRLTVT.

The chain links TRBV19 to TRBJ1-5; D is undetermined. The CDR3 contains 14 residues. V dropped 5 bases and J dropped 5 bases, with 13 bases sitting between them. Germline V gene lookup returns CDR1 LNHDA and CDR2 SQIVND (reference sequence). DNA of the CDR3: TGTGCCAGTAGTTCGCGGGCGACATATCAGCCCCAGCATTTT. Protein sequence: CASSSRATYQPQHF.

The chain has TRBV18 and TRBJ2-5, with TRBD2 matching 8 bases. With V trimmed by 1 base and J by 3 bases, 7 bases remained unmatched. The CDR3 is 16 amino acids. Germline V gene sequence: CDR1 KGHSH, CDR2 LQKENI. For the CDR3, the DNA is TGTGCCAGCTCACCACGGCTAGCGGGCGTTAAAGAGACCCAGTACTTC. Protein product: CASSPRLAGVKETQYF.

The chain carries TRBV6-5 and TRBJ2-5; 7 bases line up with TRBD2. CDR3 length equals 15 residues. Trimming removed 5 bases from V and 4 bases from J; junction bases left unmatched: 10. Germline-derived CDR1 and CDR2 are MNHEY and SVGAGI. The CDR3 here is CASSPWRGTGETQYF. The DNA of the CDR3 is TGTGCCAGCAGTCCCTGGCGGGGGACGGGAGAGACCCAGTACTTC.

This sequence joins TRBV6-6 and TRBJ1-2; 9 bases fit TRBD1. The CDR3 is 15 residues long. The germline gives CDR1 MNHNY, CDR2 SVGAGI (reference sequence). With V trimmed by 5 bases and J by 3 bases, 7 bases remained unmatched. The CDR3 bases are TGTGCCAGCAGTCGAACAGGGGGCTCGGACTATGGCTACACCTTC. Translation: CASSRTGGSDYGYTF.

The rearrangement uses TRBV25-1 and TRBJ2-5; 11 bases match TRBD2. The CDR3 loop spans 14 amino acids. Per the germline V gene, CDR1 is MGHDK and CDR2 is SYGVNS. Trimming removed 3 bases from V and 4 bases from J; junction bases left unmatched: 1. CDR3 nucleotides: TGTGCCAGCAGTGACACTAGCGGGGGAGAGACCCAGTACTTC. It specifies CASSDTSGGETQYF.